The 15 T cell receptor beta chains presented below share a single source sample, sequenced in a study of blood T cell repertoires in COVID-19. Produced via immunoSEQ multiplex PCR; TCRdb's table is partial and in-frame only. The data show around 330,000 clones, approximately 88% seen once. Sequencing was carried out using peripheral blood. Receptors originate from a woman aged 30 to 39 with COVID-19, enrolled during active disease.

The chain links TRBV9 to TRBJ2-1, with 11 positions matching TRBD2. The J segment lost 9 bases and the V segment lost 1 base, leaving 6 bases of the junction unmatched. CDR1 is SGDLS, CDR2 YYNGEE, per germline. The length of the CDR3 is 15 residues. The CDR3 nucleotides read TGTGCCAGCAGCGTACTTAGCGGGGGGGTTGGTGAGCAGTTCTTC. Translating gives CASSVLSGGVGEQFF.

J is TRBJ1-3 and V is TRBV6-5; D remains unclear. The CDR3 runs 15 residues. Germline values: CDR1 MNHEY, CDR2 SVGAGI. The ends were cut back, 1 base at V and 0 bases at J, with 7 bases in the middle. CDR3 nucleotides: TGTGCCAGCAGTTACTTTACAGCCTCTGGAAACACCATATATTTT. Encoded protein: CASSYFTASGNTIYF.

The V and J genes are TRBV28 and TRBJ1-4, with D maybe TRBD1 (5 bases). The germline V gene encodes CDR1 MDHEN and CDR2 SYDVKM. This CDR3 is 15 amino acids long. The V end was cut by 5 bases, the J end by 8 bases, with 18 bases between. The CDR3 is CASSIPGSPEEKLFF. In DNA form, the CDR3 reads TGTGCCAGCAGTATCCCAGGGTCCCCCGAGGAAAAACTGTTTTTT. The whole variable domain, filled in from reference TRBV28 and TRBJ1-4, reads DVKVTQSSRYLVKRTGEKVFLECVQDMDHENMFWYRQDPGLGLRLIYFSYDVKMKEKGDIPEGYSVSREKKERFSLILESASTNQTSMYLCASSIPGSPEEKLFFGSGTQLSVL.

The chain carries TRBV7-9 and TRBJ1-1; D remains ambiguous. Trimming took 2 bases from V and 1 from J, leaving 8 bases between them. CDR1 is SEHNR, CDR2 FQNEAQ, per germline (reference sequence). The CDR3 length is 14 residues. CDR3 residues: CASSLRLANTEAFF. The CDR3 nucleotides read TGTGCCAGCAGCTTAAGGTTAGCGAACACTGAAGCTTTCTTT.

The chain combines TRBV7-3 with TRBJ2-2; 8 bases match TRBD1. V was pared by 2 bases and J by 7 bases, with 18 bases of the junction left unmatched. The length of the CDR3 is 19 residues. Germline CDR1 reads SGHTA; CDR2 reads FQGTGA. This CDR3 reads CASSLVGTGVHTKGGELFF. The CDR3, as DNA: TGTGCCAGCAGCTTAGTGGGGACAGGAGTCCACACAAAGGGCGGGGAGCTGTTTTTT.

The rearrangement uses TRBV30 and TRBJ1-1; D gene ambiguous. The CDR3 length is 12 residues. The germline V gene has CDR1 GTSNPN and CDR2 SVGIG (reference sequence). Trimming took off 3 bases at V and 8 bases at J, with 13 bases between the two ends. The CDR3 here is CAWRGLEAEAFF. The CDR3 nucleotides are TGTGCCTGGAGGGGATTGGAGGCGGAAGCTTTCTTT.

The chain couples TRBV7-2 to TRBJ1-4; D is possibly TRBD1 (6 bases). From germline, CDR1 is SGHTA and CDR2 FQGNSA. V lost 5 bases and J lost 4, with 11 bases in between. The CDR3 runs to 14 residues. The CDR3 bases are TGTGCCAGCAGCAAGGGACAAGTTAATGAAAAACTGTTTTTT. Its translation is CASSKGQVNEKLFF.

This clone was detected only once. The CDR3 coding sequence is TGTGCCAGCAGTTATTCGAAGGGCAGGGTGAACCAGCCCCAGCATTTT. This encodes CASSYSKGRVNQPQHF. The J gene is TRBJ1-5, the V gene TRBV6-2 or TRBV6-3, with D perhaps TRBD1 (5 bases). Trimming pared 3 bases from V and 7 bases from J, leaving 19 bases between. This CDR3 has 16 residues. Germline CDR1 reads MNHEY; CDR2 reads SVGEGT.

This chain links TRBV27 with TRBJ2-1; 7 bases map to TRBD2. The J segment lost 8 bases and the V segment lost 6 bases, leaving 7 bases of the junction unmatched. CDR1 and CDR2 from the germline V gene are MNHEY and SMNVEV (reference sequence). The CDR3 extends over 13 amino acids. CDR3 protein: CASRGGTGDEQFF. Written as DNA, the CDR3 is TGTGCCAGCAGGGGGGGGACTGGGGATGAGCAGTTCTTC.

The chain employs TRBV28 and TRBJ1-2; the match to TRBD1 covers 7 bases. J was trimmed by 5 bases and V by 6 bases; bases with no gene match: 9. The CDR3 totals 14 residues. Germline V gene sequence: CDR1 MDHEN, CDR2 SYDVKM. The CDR3 DNA reads TGTGCCAGCAGCACGCAGGGACAGTTATATGGCTACACCTTC. Translation: CASSTQGQLYGYTF.

This clone was recorded a few times. This rearrangement joins TRBV19 to TRBJ1-2, with D tentatively TRBD1 (6 bases). Germline CDR1 reads LNHDA; CDR2 reads SQIVND (reference sequence). V lost 0 bases to trimming and J lost 4 bases, with 12 bases between them. This CDR3 region has 15 residues. DNA of the CDR3: TGTGCCAGTAGTATAGATTTCAGGGGTGGCTATGGCTACACCTTC. Protein product: CASSIDFRGGYGYTF.

This chain joins TRBV2 and TRBJ2-2; 8 nucleotides match TRBD1. The ends lost 4 bases at V and 2 bases at J; junction bases unmatched: 6. There are 16 residues in the CDR3. From germline, CDR1 is SNHLY and CDR2 FYNNEI. The CDR3 DNA reads TGTGCCAGCAGTGTACAGGGGGTCGAAAACACCGGGGAGCTGTTTTTT. Protein: CASSVQGVENTGELFF.

Turning to this clone: Other nucleotide sequences from this sample produce the same CDR3. The J gene is TRBJ1-5, the V gene TRBV19; D remains unclear. Germline values: CDR1 LNHDA, CDR2 SQIVND (reference sequence). This CDR3 contains 12 residues. Trimming cost V 9 bases and J 0 bases, with 6 bases left between them. CDR3 bases: TGTGCCAGCAGACATAGCAATCAGCCCCAGCATTTT. Its translation: CASRHSNQPQHF.

This clone was recorded only once. The chain recombines TRBV23-1 with TRBJ1-5, with D perhaps matching TRBD1 (5 bases). TRBV23-1 is an ORF; its function is uncertain. This CDR3 has 15 amino acids. V shed 3 bases and J shed 4 bases, with 13 bases lying between them. In nucleotides, the CDR3 is TGCGCCAGCAGTCACCGGACGGGACTTAATCAGCCCCAGCATTTT. This encodes CASSHRTGLNQPQHF.

This clone occurred a few times. The chain couples TRBV9 to TRBJ1-1; 11 nucleotides line up with TRBD1. V lost 0 bases and J lost 4; bases outside the gene matches: 5. This CDR3 region has 16 residues. The germline gives CDR1 SGDLS, CDR2 YYNGEE. CDR3 DNA: TGTGCCAGCAGCGTAGGGACAGGGGGCCTAGGCACTGAAGCTTTCTTT. Translated: CASSVGTGGLGTEAFF.